This record concerns one TCR beta chain sequence. Its target is not known. The PCR had 60 Vbeta and 13 Jbeta primers. Assay: immunoSEQ multiplex PCR; the TCRdb copy retains only in-frame clones and omits some. Its listing shows about 82,000 clones. Between the trimmed V and J ends, which lost 4 bases and 3 bases, there was a span of 9 bases. The CDR3 is made up of 13 amino acids. Germline CDR1 SGHRS, CDR2 YFSETQ. This specimen belongs to a study of cytomegalovirus exposure and HLA in healthy donors. Across the whole study: Among roughly 180 million T cells, an earlier analysis found around 100 million unique TCR beta sequences. Study observations and caveats: Later analysis demonstrated an association between a missense DCLRE1C variant and TCR beta V- and J-gene trimming. Some V segments could not be told apart, so they were left out, TRBV6-2 and TRBV6-3 among them.

Input material: PBMCs. The source is a woman younger than 45 in good health and CMV-seronegative. The chain links TRBV5-1 to TRBJ2-3; unclear D gene. The CDR3 region is CASSLQETDTQYF. CDR3 nucleotide sequence: TGCGCCAGCAGCCTCCAGGAAACAGATACGCAGTATTTT.